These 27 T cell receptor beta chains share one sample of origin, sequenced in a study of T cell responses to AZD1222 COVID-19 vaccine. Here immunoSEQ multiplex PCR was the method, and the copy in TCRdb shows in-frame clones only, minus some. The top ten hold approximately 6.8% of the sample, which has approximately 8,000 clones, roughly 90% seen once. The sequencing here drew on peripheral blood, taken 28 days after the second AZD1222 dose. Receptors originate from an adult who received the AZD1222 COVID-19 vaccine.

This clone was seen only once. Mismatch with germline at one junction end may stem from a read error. The CDR3 is CSAKRGVEYGF. The CDR3 DNA is TGCAGTGCTAAGAGGGGGGTAGAGTACGGCTTC. The gene calls are TRBV20-1 and TRBJ2-7, with D perhaps given as TRBD1 or TRBD2 (6 bases each). Germline values: CDR1 DFQATT, CDR2 SNEGSKA (reference sequence). The CDR3 contains 11 residues.

The CDR3 protein is CASSSTVAGWYGYTF. For the CDR3, the DNA is TGTGCCAGCAGCTCCACGGTAGCTGGTTGGTATGGCTACACCTTC. The chain is built from TRBV7-2 and TRBJ1-2; D gene ambiguous. This CDR3 spans 15 amino acids. Germline CDR1 SGHTA, CDR2 FQGNSA. Trimming left V 4 bases short and J 5 bases short, with 17 bases between.

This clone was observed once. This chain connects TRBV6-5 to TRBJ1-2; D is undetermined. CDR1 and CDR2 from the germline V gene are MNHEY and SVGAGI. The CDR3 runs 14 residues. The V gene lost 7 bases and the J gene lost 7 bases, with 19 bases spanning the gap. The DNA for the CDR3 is TGTGCCAGCACAGAGGACGGTGTGTCGGTTGGCTACACCTTC. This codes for CASTEDGVSVGYTF.

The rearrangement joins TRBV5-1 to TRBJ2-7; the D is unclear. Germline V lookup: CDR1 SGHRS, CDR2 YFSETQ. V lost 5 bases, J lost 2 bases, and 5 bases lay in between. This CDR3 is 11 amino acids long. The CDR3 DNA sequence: TGCGCCAGCAGGGGTCCCTACGAGCAGTACTTC. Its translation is CASRGPYEQYF. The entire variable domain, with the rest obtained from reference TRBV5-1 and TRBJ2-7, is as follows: KAGVTQTPRYLIKTRGQQVTLSCSPISGHRSVSWYQQTPGQGLQFLFEYFSETQRNKGNFPGRFSGRQFSNSRSEMNVSTLELGDSALYLCASRGPYEQYFGPGTRLTVT.

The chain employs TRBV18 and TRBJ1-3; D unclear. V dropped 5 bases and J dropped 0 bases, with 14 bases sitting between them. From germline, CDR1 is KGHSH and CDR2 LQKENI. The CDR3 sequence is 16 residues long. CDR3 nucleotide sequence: TGTGCCAGCTCAGCCGCCCCGACACGCTCTGGAAACACCATATATTTT. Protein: CASSAAPTRSGNTIYF.

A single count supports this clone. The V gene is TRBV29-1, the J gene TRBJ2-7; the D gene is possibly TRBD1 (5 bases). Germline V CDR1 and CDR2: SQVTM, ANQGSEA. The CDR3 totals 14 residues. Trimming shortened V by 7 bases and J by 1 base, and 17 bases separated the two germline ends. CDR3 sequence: CSAQTAFGSYEQYF. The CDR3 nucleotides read TGCAGCGCCCAGACAGCCTTTGGGTCCTACGAGCAGTACTTC.

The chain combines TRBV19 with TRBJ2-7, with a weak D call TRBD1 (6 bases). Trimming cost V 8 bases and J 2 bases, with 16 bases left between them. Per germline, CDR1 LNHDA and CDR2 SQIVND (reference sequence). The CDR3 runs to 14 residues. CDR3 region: CASSPGGSTYEQYF. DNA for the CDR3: TGTGCCAGTTCGCCTGGGGGCTCTACCTACGAGCAGTACTTC. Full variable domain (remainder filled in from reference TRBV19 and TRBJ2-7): DGGITQSPKYLFRKEGQNVTLSCEQNLNHDAMYWYRQDPGQGLRLIYYSQIVNDFQKGDIAEGYSVSREKKESFPLTVTSAQKNPTAFYLCASSPGGSTYEQYFGPGTRLTVT.

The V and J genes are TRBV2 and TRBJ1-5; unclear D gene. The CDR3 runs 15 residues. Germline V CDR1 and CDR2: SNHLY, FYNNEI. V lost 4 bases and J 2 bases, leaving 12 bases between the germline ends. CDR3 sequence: CASSGYQVGNQPQHF. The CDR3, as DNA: TGTGCCAGCAGTGGGTACCAGGTTGGCAATCAGCCCCAGCATTTT.

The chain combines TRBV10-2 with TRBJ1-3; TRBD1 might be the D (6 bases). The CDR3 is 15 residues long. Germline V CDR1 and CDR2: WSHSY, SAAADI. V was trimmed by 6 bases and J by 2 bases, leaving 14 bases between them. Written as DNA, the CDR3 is TGCGCCAGCAGCGCACAGGGAGGCGCTGGAAACACCATATATTTT. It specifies CASSAQGGAGNTIYF.

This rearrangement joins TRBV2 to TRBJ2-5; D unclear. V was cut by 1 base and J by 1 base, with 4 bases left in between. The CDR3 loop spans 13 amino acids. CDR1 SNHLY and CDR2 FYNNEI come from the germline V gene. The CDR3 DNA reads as TGTGCCAGCAGTGAAGAGGTCCAAGAGACCCAGTACTTC. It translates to CASSEEVQETQYF.

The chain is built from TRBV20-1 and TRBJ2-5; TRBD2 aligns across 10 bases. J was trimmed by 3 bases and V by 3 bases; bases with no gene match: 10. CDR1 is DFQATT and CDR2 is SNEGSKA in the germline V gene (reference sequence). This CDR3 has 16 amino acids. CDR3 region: CSASSLRLAGKETQYF. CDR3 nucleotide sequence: TGCAGTGCTAGTAGCCTCCGACTAGCGGGCAAAGAGACCCAGTACTTC.

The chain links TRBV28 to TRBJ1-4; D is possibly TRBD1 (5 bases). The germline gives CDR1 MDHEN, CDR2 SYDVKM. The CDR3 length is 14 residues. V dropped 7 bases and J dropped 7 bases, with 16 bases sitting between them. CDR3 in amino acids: CASKPGSAGEKLFF. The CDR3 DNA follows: TGTGCCAGCAAACCAGGGTCTGCGGGTGAAAAACTGTTTTTT. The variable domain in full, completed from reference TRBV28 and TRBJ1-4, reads DVKVTQSSRYLVKRTGEKVFLECVQDMDHENMFWYRQDPGLGLRLIYFSYDVKMKEKGDIPEGYSVSREKKERFSLILESASTNQTSMYLCASKPGSAGEKLFFGSGTQLSVL.

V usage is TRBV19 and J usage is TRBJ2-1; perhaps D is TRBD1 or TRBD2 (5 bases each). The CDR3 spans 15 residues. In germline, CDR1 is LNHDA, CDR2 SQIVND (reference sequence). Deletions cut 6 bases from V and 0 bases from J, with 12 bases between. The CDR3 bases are TGTGCCAGTAGCGTGGGGACCACCTCCTACAATGAGCAGTTCTTC. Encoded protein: CASSVGTTSYNEQFF.

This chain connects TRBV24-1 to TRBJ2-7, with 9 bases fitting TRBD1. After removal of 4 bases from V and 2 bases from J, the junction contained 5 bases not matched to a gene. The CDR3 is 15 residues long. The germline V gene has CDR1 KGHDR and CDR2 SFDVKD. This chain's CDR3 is CATSDPTGGAYEQYF. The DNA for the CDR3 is TGTGCCACCAGTGACCCGACAGGGGGGGCCTACGAGCAGTACTTC.

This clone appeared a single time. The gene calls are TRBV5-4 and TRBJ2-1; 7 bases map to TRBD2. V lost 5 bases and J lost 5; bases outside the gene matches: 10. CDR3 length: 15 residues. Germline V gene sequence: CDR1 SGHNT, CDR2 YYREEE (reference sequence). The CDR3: CASRGVGGPHNEQFF. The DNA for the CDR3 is TGTGCCAGCAGAGGGGTGGGAGGGCCCCACAATGAGCAGTTCTTC.

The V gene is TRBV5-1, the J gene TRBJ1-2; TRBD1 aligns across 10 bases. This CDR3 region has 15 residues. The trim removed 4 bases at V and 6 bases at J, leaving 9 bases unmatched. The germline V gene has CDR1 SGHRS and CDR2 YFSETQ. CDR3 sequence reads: CASSEGQGWLNGYTF. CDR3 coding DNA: TGCGCCAGCAGCGAGGGACAGGGGTGGCTTAATGGCTACACCTTC. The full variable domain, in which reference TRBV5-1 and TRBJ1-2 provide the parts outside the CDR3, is KAGVTQTPRYLIKTRGQQVTLSCSPISGHRSVSWYQQTPGQGLQFLFEYFSETQRNKGNFPGRFSGRQFSNSRSEMNVSTLELGDSALYLCASSEGQGWLNGYTFGSGTRLTVV.

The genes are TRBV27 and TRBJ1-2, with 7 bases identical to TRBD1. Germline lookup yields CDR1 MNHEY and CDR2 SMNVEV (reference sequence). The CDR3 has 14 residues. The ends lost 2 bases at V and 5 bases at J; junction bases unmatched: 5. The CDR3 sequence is CASSLNRGGYGYTF. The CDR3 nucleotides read TGTGCCAGCAGTTTAAACAGGGGAGGGTATGGCTACACCTTC.

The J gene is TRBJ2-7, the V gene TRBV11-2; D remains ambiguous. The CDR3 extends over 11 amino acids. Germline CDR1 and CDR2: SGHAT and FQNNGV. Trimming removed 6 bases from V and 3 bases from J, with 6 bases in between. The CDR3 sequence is CASSPFYEQYF. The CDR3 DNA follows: TGTGCCAGCAGTCCCTTCTACGAGCAGTACTTC.

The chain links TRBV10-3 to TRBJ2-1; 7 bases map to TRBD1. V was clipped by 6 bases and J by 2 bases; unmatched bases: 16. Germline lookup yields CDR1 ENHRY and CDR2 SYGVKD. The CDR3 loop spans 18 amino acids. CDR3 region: CAISRALATGHAYNEQFF. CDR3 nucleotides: TGTGCCATCAGCCGCGCCCTCGCGACAGGGCATGCCTACAATGAGCAGTTCTTC.

CDR3 loop: CASTLVGTGDNEQFF. The CDR3 DNA follows: TGTGCCAGCACCCTCGTAGGGACAGGGGACAATGAGCAGTTCTTC. The chain uses TRBV28 and TRBJ2-1, with 10 bases aligning to TRBD1. Germline V gene data show CDR1 as MDHEN and CDR2 as SYDVKM. CDR3 length: 15 residues. V shed 7 bases and J 5 bases; nucleotides not matched to a gene: 8.

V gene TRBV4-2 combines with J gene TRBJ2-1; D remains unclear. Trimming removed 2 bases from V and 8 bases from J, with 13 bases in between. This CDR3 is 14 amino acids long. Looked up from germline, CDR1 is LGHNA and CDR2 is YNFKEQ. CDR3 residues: CASSQRAVLDEQFF. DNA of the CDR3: TGTGCCAGCAGCCAAAGGGCAGTTTTGGATGAGCAGTTCTTC.

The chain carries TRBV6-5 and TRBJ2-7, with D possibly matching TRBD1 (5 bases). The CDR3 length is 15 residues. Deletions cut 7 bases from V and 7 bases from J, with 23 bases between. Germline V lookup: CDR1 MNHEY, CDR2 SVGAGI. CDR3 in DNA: TGTGCCAGCATGATAGGACAAACGTTTCAGTGGGAGCAGTACTTC. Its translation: CASMIGQTFQWEQYF.

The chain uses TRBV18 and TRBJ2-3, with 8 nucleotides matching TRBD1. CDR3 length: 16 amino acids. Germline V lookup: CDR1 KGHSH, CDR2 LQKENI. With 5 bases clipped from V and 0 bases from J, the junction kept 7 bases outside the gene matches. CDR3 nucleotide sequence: TGTGCCAGCTCATCAGCAGGGGGCTCTAGCACAGATACGCAGTATTTT. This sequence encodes CASSSAGGSSTDTQYF.

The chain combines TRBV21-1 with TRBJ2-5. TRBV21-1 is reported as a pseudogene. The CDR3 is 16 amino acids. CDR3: CASSGRGGSVQETQYF. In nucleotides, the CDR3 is TGTGCCAGCAGCGGCCGTGGTGGGTCAGTACAAGAGACCCAGTACTTC.

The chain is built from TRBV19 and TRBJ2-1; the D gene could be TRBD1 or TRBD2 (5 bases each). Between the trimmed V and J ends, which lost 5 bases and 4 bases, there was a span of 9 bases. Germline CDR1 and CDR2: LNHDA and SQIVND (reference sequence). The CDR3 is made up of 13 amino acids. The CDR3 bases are TGTGCCAGTAGTTGGGACCTTTACAATGAGCAGTTCTTC. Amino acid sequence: CASSWDLYNEQFF.

CDR3 residues: CASSEAASDTQYF. The CDR3 DNA follows: TGTGCCAGCAGTGAAGCCGCGTCAGATACGCAGTATTTT. The V and J genes are TRBV6-1 and TRBJ2-3, with D uncertain. Germline V gene data show CDR1 as MNHNS and CDR2 as SASEGT. CDR3 length equals 13 residues. The V gene lost 0 bases and the J gene lost 4 bases, with 5 bases spanning the gap.

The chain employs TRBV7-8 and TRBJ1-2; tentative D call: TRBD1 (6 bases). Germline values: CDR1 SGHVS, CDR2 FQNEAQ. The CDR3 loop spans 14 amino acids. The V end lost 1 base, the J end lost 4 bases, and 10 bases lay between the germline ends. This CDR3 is CASSLGEQGYGYTF. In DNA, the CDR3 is TGTGCCAGCAGCTTAGGAGAACAGGGCTATGGCTACACCTTC.